One sample yielded the 16 T cell receptor beta chains listed below, sequenced in a study of control samples from healthy donors and cancer patients (dated by TCRdb to 2018 to 2020). The library was prepared using the immunoSEQ multiplex PCR assay. TCRdb holds this immuneACCESS table with in-frame rearrangements only. Some clones are missing; in checked studies, unresolved V genes explain under half, and the rest has no known cause. The sample records about 34,000 clones, about 85% of which are singletons. Jointly, the top ten make up roughly 1.6% of the sample. Sequencing was performed on PBMCs. The receptors come from a middle-aged woman with lung cancer.

This sequence joins TRBV28 and TRBJ1-1; 7 nucleotides match TRBD1. V lost 6 bases and J lost 5; bases outside the gene matches: 9. This CDR3 spans 14 amino acids. From germline, CDR1 is MDHEN and CDR2 SYDVKM. In DNA, the CDR3 is TGTGCCAGCAGGGCACAGGGGTGGGGGACTGAAGCTTTCTTT. Protein product: CASRAQGWGTEAFF. Filled out from reference TRBV28 and TRBJ1-1, the complete variable domain reads DVKVTQSSRYLVKRTGEKVFLECVQDMDHENMFWYRQDPGLGLRLIYFSYDVKMKEKGDIPEGYSVSREKKERFSLILESASTNQTSMYLCASRAQGWGTEAFFGQGTRLTVV.

This chain's CDR3 is CASSLDRAPNEKLFF. CDR3 sequence (DNA): TGTGCCAGCAGTCTTGACAGGGCCCCTAATGAAAAACTGTTTTTT. The V call is TRBV28, the J call TRBJ1-4; 7 bases agree with TRBD1. Germline CDR1 is MDHEN and CDR2 is SYDVKM. CDR3 size: 15 residues. V trimming: 5 bases; J trimming: 3 bases; junction bases outside the gene matches: 6.

This rearrangement joins TRBV6-1 to TRBJ2-7; D is unclear. V lost 2 bases, J lost 1 base, and 9 bases lay in between. The germline CDR1 and CDR2 sequences are MNHNS and SASEGT. CDR3 length equals 14 residues. The CDR3 sequence is CASSERDGSYEQYF. The CDR3, as DNA: TGTGCCAGCAGTGAAAGAGACGGATCCTACGAGCAGTACTTC.

This clone showed up just once. The CDR3 sequence is CASNAKVNTEAFF. The CDR3 coding sequence is TGTGCCAGCAACGCGAAGGTCAACACTGAAGCTTTCTTT. V and J are TRBV11-2 and TRBJ1-1; D unresolved. The CDR3 sequence is 13 residues long. Germline V CDR1 and CDR2: SGHAT, FQNNGV. Trimming pared 7 bases from V and 2 bases from J, leaving 11 bases between.

This rearrangement joins TRBV3-1 (or the pseudogene TRBV3-2) to TRBJ1-1, with 9 bases that match TRBD1. CDR1 is LGHDT and CDR2 is YNNKEL in the germline V gene (reference sequence). The CDR3 is 16 residues long. V shed 4 bases, J shed 3 bases, and the junction held 9 bases outside the gene matches. CDR3 bases: TGTGCCAGCAGCCGCCGGTCGGGACAGGGCGACACTGAAGCTTTCTTT. It is translated as CASSRRSGQGDTEAFF.

The chain carries TRBV6-4 and TRBJ2-1, with 15 bases matching TRBD2. This CDR3 contains 16 residues. CDR1 MRHNA and CDR2 SNTAGT come from the germline V gene. The junction had 6 bases not matched to a gene; V was cut back by 6 bases and J by 6 bases. This CDR3 reads CASSPMGLAGGNEQFF. In DNA, the CDR3 is TGTGCCAGCAGCCCGATGGGACTAGCGGGGGGCAATGAGCAGTTCTTC.

This chain links TRBV4-1 with TRBJ2-1; D call uncertain. Germline V CDR1 and CDR2: MGHRA, YSYEKL. CDR3 length equals 16 residues. V was pared by 3 bases and J by 0 bases, with 12 bases between. CDR3: CASSQSYLSSYNEQFF. As DNA, the CDR3 is TGCGCCAGCAGCCAGTCTTACTTGAGCTCCTACAATGAGCAGTTCTTC.

V usage is TRBV29-1 and J usage is TRBJ1-2, with 11 bases lining up with TRBD1. CDR3 length: 12 amino acids. Losses at the gene ends were 7 bases for V and 8 bases for J; bases not matched to a gene: 6. The germline V gene has CDR1 SQVTM and CDR2 ANQGSEA. CDR3 in DNA: TGCAGCGCTGGGGACAGGGGGGAAGGCTACACCTTC. Its protein is CSAGDRGEGYTF.

The V and J genes are TRBV7-8 and TRBJ1-5; 11 bases are shared with TRBD1. Germline values: CDR1 SGHVS, CDR2 FQNEAQ. The CDR3 is 16 residues long. V shed 5 bases, J shed 5 bases, and the junction held 8 bases outside the gene matches. The CDR3 loop reads CASSLTPGQGDQPQHF. The CDR3 nucleotides read TGTGCCAGCAGCCTAACTCCGGGACAGGGGGATCAGCCCCAGCATTTT.

The chain recombines TRBV7-2 with TRBJ2-7, with D hard to call. CDR3 length equals 13 residues. V was shortened by 0 bases and J by 5 bases, with 8 bases between the two germline ends. Per the germline V gene, CDR1 is SGHTA and CDR2 is FQGNSA. The CDR3 nucleotides read TGTGCCAGCAGCTTAGCCCCTCGAAACGAGCAGTACTTC. Translating gives CASSLAPRNEQYF.

This sequence joins TRBV19 and TRBJ1-1; D uncertain. This CDR3 has 9 residues. Germline-derived CDR1 and CDR2 are LNHDA and SQIVND (reference sequence). The CDR3 region has the DNA TGTCCGCTGAGCGCTGAAGCTTTCTTT. Encoded protein: CPLSAEAFF.

CDR3 amino acids: CASSQDLRTEAFF. In DNA form, the CDR3 reads TGTGCCAGCAGCCAAGATTTGAGGACTGAAGCTTTCTTT. The V gene is TRBV4-2, the J gene TRBJ1-1; D is undetermined. CDR1 and CDR2 from the germline V gene are LGHNA and YNFKEQ. CDR3 size: 13 residues. V dropped 0 bases and J dropped 5 bases, with 7 bases sitting between them.

The CDR3 region has the DNA TGTGCCAGCAGCTTGGACCCCACTGAAGCTTTCTTT. Encoded protein: CASSLDPTEAFF. The V gene is TRBV5-4, the J gene TRBJ1-1; D call uncertain. In germline, CDR1 is SGHNT, CDR2 YYREEE (reference sequence). CDR3 length: 12 amino acids. Deletions cut 0 bases from V and 4 bases from J, with 4 bases between.

The chain is built from TRBV9 and TRBJ2-1; D may be TRBD2 (6 bases). The V gene's germline CDR1 is SGDLS and CDR2 YYNGEE. V lost 4 bases and J 8 bases, leaving 22 bases between the germline ends. The CDR3 has 16 residues. CDR3 nucleotides: TGTGCCAGCAGCCCGGGGCTAGCGAGTTTTCGGGATGAGCAGTTCTTC. Translation: CASSPGLASFRDEQFF. The variable domain in full, with the rest retrieved from reference TRBV9 and TRBJ2-1, is DSGVTQTPKHLITATGQRVTLRCSPRSGDLSVYWYQQSLDQGLQFLIQYYNGEERAKGNILERFSAQQFPDLHSELNLSSLELGDSALYFCASSPGLASFRDEQFFGPGTRLTVL.

A note on this clone: In the same sample, other DNA sequences code for this CDR3. The chain has TRBV6-1 and TRBJ2-5, with 11 bases lining up with TRBD2. Germline V gives CDR1 MNHNS, CDR2 SASEGT. The ends lost 2 bases at V and 1 base at J; junction bases unmatched: 3. CDR3 length: 16 amino acids. The DNA for the CDR3 is TGTGCCAGCAGTGAATTTAGCGGGGGGGCCCAAGAGACCCAGTACTTC. It is translated as CASSEFSGGAQETQYF.

The table lists this clone with a few counts. The rearrangement links TRBV6-2 or TRBV6-3 to TRBJ2-1, with a tentative D call TRBD1 (6 bases). Germline CDR1 reads MNHEY; CDR2 reads SVGEGT. V was pared by 5 bases and J by 0 bases, with 14 bases between. CDR3 size: 16 residues. The CDR3 DNA reads TGTGCCAGCAGTCAAACCCGGGACACCTCCTACAATGAGCAGTTCTTC. Translation gives CASSQTRDTSYNEQFF.